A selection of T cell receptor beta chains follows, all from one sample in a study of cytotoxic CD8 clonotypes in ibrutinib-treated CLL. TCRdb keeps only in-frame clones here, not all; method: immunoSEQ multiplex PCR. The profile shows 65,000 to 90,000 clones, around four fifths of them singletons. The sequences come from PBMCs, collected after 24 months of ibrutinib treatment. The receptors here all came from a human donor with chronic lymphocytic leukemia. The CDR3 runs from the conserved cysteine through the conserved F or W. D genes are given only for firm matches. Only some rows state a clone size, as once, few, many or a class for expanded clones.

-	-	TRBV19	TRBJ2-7	CASMGGRTYEQYF	TGTGCCAGTATGGGGGGCCGTACCTACGAGCAGTACTTC
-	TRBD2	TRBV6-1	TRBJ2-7	CASSEDGGSDYEQYF	TGTGCCAGCAGTGAAGACGGCGGGAGTGACTACGAGCAGTACTTC
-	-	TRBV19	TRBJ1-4	CASMGGLDEKLFF	TGTGCCAGTATGGGAGGATTGGATGAAAAACTGTTTTTT
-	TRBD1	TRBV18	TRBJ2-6	CASSPPGQQAFGGANVLTF	TGTGCCAGCTCACCTCCGGGACAGCAGGCCTTCGGGGGGGCCAACGTCCTGACTTTC
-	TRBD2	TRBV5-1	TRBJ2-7	CASSLATTSGFYEQYF	TGCGCCAGCAGCTTGGCCACGACTAGCGGGTTCTACGAGCAGTACTTC
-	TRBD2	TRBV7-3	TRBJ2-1	CASSLTGRTSGIYNEQFF	TGTGCCAGCAGCTTAACAGGAAGGACTAGCGGGATCTACAATGAGCAGTTCTTC
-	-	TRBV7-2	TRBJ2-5	CASSPGTGTSETQYF	TGTGCCAGCAGCCCCGGGACAGGGACTAGTGAGACCCAGTACTTC
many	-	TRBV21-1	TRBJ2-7	CASSKWLLPGLMYEQYF	TGTGCCAGCAGCAAATGGCTGTTACCGGGACTTATGTACGAGCAGTACTTC
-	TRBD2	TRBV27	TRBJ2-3	CASKRAGGTDTQYF	TGTGCCAGCAAAAGGGCGGGAGGGACAGATACGCAGTATTTT
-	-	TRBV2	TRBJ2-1	CASIRSPGRPGFF	TGTGCCAGCATCCGATCCCCGGGACGTCCTGGTTTCTTC
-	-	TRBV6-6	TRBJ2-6	CASSSLASGANVLTF	TGTGCCAGCAGTTCACTGGCCTCTGGGGCCAACGTCCTGACTTTC
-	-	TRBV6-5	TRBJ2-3	CASTLMGGGTDTQYF	TGTGCCAGCACCCTAATGGGGGGTGGCACAGATACGCAGTATTTT
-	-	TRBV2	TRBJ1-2	CASSEVSGVYGYTF	TGTGCCAGCAGTGAAGTTTCCGGTGTCTATGGCTACACCTTC
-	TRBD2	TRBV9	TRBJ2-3	CASSGTRKDTQYF	TGTGCCAGCAGCGGGACTAGAAAGGATACGCAGTATTTT
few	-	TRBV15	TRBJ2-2	CATSYGGTGTGELFF	TGTGCCACCAGTTACGGCGGGACGGGCACCGGGGAGCTGTTTTTT
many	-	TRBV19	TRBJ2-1	CASSSSGDGRRFF	TGTGCCAGTAGTTCCTCCGGGGACGGACGTCGGTTCTTC
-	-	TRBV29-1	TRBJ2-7	CSVVLPTYEQYF	TGCAGCGTTGTGCTCCCCACCTACGAGCAGTACTTC
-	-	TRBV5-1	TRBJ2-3	CASSPGAWELGDTQYF	TGCGCCAGCAGCCCGGGGGCTTGGGAATTAGGCGATACGCAGTATTTT
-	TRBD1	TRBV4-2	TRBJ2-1	CASSQEGQYYNEQFF	TGTGCCAGCAGCCAAGAGGGACAGTACTACAATGAGCAGTTCTTC
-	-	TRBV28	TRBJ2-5	CASSLGRGQGETQYF	TGTGCCAGCAGTTTAGGGAGGGGGCAGGGGGAGACCCAGTACTTC
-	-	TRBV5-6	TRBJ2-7	CASSPSGTEERQYF	TGTGCCAGCAGCCCCTCCGGGACGGAGGAAAGGCAGTACTTC
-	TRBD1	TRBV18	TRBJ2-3	CASSPGQGVTDTQYF	TGTGCCAGCTCACCGGGACAGGGTGTCACAGATACGCAGTATTTT
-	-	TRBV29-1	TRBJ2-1	CSVGAYNEQFF	TGCAGCGTTGGCGCATACAATGAGCAGTTCTTC
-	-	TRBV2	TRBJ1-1	CASSDESVNTEAFF	TGTGCCAGCAGTGATGAATCCGTGAACACTGAAGCTTTCTTT
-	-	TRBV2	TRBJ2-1	CASSEAGSGRQGNTDEQFF	TGTGCCAGCAGTGAAGCGGGAAGCGGGAGACAGGGTAATACGGATGAGCAGTTCTTC
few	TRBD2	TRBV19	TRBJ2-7	CASSIGTSGTSKQYF	TGTGCCAGTAGTATAGGGACTAGCGGGACCTCCAAGCAGTACTTC
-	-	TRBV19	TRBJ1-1	CASSSGIAEAFF	TGTGCCAGTAGTTCAGGGATCGCTGAAGCTTTCTTT
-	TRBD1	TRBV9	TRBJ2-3	CASSQMRTGTDTQYF	TGTGCCAGCAGCCAAATGAGGACAGGGACAGATACGCAGTATTTT
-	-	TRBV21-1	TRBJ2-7	CASSKDRDRGVYEQYF	TGTGCCAGCAGCAAGGACCGGGACAGGGGGGTTTACGAGCAGTACTTC
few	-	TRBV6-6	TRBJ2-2	CASSWGDSHTGELFF	TGTGCCAGCAGTTGGGGAGACAGTCACACCGGGGAGCTGTTTTTT
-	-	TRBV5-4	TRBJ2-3	CASSIPRDIDTQYF	TGTGCCAGCAGCATACCCCGGGACATAGATACGCAGTATTTT
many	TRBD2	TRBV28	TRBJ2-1	CASKPPRSGSSEQFF	TGTGCCAGCAAACCCCCCCGAAGCGGGAGTTCTGAGCAGTTCTTC
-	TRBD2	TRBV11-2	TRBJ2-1	CASSKTSGSAYNEQFF	TGTGCCAGCAGCAAGACTAGCGGGAGTGCCTACAATGAGCAGTTCTTC